One TCR beta chain is described in this entry. Each CDR3 protein gets one entry after TCRdb re-called the 5' RACE reads with MiXCR. This sample has some 450,000 distinct CDR3 sequences, with over 15% found just once. The data are from a study of T-cell memory formation after mild COVID-19. Germline V gene lookup returns CDR1 SQVTM and CDR2 ANQGSEA. The ends lost 2 bases at V and 1 base at J; junction bases unmatched: 3. The CDR3 contains 16 residues. The genes are TRBV29-1 and TRBJ2-2; 11 bases match TRBD2. This receptor was obtained from a man aged 18 to 30 who had mild COVID-19 (a few samples of this study predate the infection). Cell type and time point are not known. Input material: PBMCs or a T cell subset sorted from them (not recorded which). Here the CDR3 DNA reads TGCAGCGTTGAACGAGGACTAGCGGGGAACACCGGGGAGCTGTTTTTT. Amino acids: CSVERGLAGNTGELFF.